This is a list of T cell receptor beta chains from one sample in a study of cytomegalovirus exposure and HLA in healthy donors. Repertoires were generated with immunoSEQ multiplex PCR, while TCRdb's copy carries only in-frame clones and drops some. The sample consists of roughly 70,000 clones, approximately 90% of them appearing once. The sample consisted of PBMCs. These TCRs come from a woman aged 18-29 years in good health and CMV-seropositive. The CDR3 runs from the conserved cysteine through the conserved F or W. Each record gives: clone size, V gene, J gene, D gene, CDR3 protein, CDR3 DNA. A D gene is named only where the DNA matches it firmly. Only some rows state a clone size, as once, few, many or a class for expanded clones.

-	TRBV5-1	TRBJ1-4	TRBD1	CASSDGDRGREKLFF	TGCGCCAGCAGCGATGGGGACAGGGGGCGGGAAAAACTGTTTTTT
-	TRBV6-6	TRBJ2-2	TRBD1	CASSPGQGSGELFF	TGTGCCAGCAGTCCGGGACAGGGTTCCGGGGAGCTGTTTTTT
-	TRBV30	TRBJ1-1	-	CAWSVPPGEGGGTEAFF	TGTGCCTGGAGTGTACCCCCCGGTGAGGGAGGTGGGACTGAAGCTTTCTTT
-	TRBV9	TRBJ2-1	TRBD2	CASSVLGTSGRDEQFF	TGTGCCAGCAGCGTCCTTGGGACTAGCGGGAGGGATGAGCAGTTCTTC
once	TRBV6-4	TRBJ2-2	TRBD1	CASSETGGGTGELFF	TGTGCCAGCAGCGAAACAGGGGGCGGCACCGGGGAGCTGTTTTTT
-	TRBV30	TRBJ2-7	-	CAWNGGSSYEQYF	TGTGCCTGGAATGGTGGGAGTTCCTACGAGCAGTACTTC
-	TRBV2	TRBJ1-2	-	CASSGPTGLKGPGNYGYTF	TGTGCCAGCAGTGGACCGACAGGTTTGAAGGGTCCCGGTAACTATGGCTACACCTTC
-	TRBV28	TRBJ1-1	-	CASSPGTTNTEAFF	TGTGCCAGCAGTCCCGGGACAACGAACACTGAAGCTTTCTTT
-	TRBV4-2	TRBJ2-2	TRBD2	CASSHGEGQTGELFF	TGTGCCAGCAGCCATGGGGAGGGCCAAACCGGGGAGCTGTTTTTT
-	TRBV30	TRBJ2-2	TRBD2	CAWSVLPSGAANTGELFF	TGTGCCTGGAGTGTACTCCCTAGCGGAGCCGCGAACACCGGGGAGCTGTTTTTT
-	TRBV2	TRBJ2-5	-	CASSTGQETQYF	TGTGCCAGCTCAACAGGACAAGAGACCCAGTACTTC
-	TRBV5-6	TRBJ2-7	TRBD2	CASSLYISGGPYEQYF	TGTGCCAGCAGCTTGTATATTAGCGGGGGACCGTACGAGCAGTACTTC
-	TRBV19	TRBJ1-2	TRBD1	CASSATTGGFYGYTF	TGTGCCAGTAGTGCAACCACAGGGGGATTCTATGGCTACACCTTC
-	TRBV5-1	TRBJ2-1	TRBD1	CASSLGTGGYEQFF	TGCGCCAGCAGCTTAGGGACAGGGGGATATGAGCAGTTCTTC
-	TRBV4-2	TRBJ1-5	-	CASSQDSVSNQPQHF	TGTGCCAGCAGCCAAGATTCAGTTAGCAATCAGCCCCAGCATTTT
-	TRBV25-1	TRBJ2-2	-	CASRYGTNTGELFF	TGTGCCTCCCGGTACGGGACGAACACCGGGGAGCTGTTTTTT
-	TRBV27	TRBJ2-2	TRBD2	CATTGGGAFAGELFF	TGTGCCACCACGGGCGGGGGGGCCTTTGCCGGGGAGCTGTTTTTT
-	TRBV7-9	TRBJ2-3	-	CASSLERGLHTQYF	TGTGCCAGCAGCTTGGAAAGGGGCCTTCATACGCAGTATTTT
-	TRBV6-5	TRBJ2-7	-	CASSYEAGLAYEQYF	TGTGCCAGCAGTTACGAGGCGGGCCTAGCCTACGAGCAGTACTTC
-	TRBV7-8	TRBJ2-5	-	CASRPDWARGEETQYF	TGTGCCAGCAGACCGGATTGGGCCAGGGGGGAAGAGACCCAGTACTTC
-	TRBV30	TRBJ2-5	TRBD2	CAWSGPQRGGPQETQYF	TGTGCCTGGAGTGGGCCCCAGCGGGGGGGTCCTCAAGAGACCCAGTACTTC
-	TRBV2	TRBJ2-1	TRBD2	CASMRTSGNNEQFF	TGTGCCAGCATGCGGACTAGCGGAAACAATGAGCAGTTCTTC
-	TRBV4-3	TRBJ2-7	-	CASSQGQSLYEQYF	TGCGCCAGCAGCCAGGGGCAGTCCTTATACGAGCAGTACTTC
-	TRBV2	TRBJ2-5	-	CASSETREETQYF	TGTGCCAGCAGTGAAACTCGAGAGGAGACCCAGTACTTC
-	TRBV27	TRBJ1-3	-	CASSLGSRGNTIYF	TGTGCCAGCAGTTTGGGCAGCAGAGGAAACACCATATATTTT
-	TRBV5-4	TRBJ1-1	-	CASSLNMGDTEAFF	TGTGCCAGCAGCTTGAATATGGGAGACACTGAAGCTTTCTTT
-	TRBV7-9	TRBJ1-4	TRBD1	CASSGQGVEPRGEKLFF	TGTGCCAGCAGCGGACAGGGGGTGGAGCCGAGGGGTGAAAAACTGTTTTTT
once	TRBV29-1	TRBJ1-1	-	CSASWPNTEAFF	TGCAGCGCCTCTTGGCCGAACACTGAAGCTTTCTTT
-	TRBV19	TRBJ2-7	-	CASSMGHEQYF	TGTGCCAGTAGTATGGGGCACGAGCAGTACTTC
few	TRBV4-2	TRBJ2-1	-	CASSQDRHNEQFF	TGTGCCAGCAGCCAAGACCGTCACAATGAGCAGTTCTTC
-	TRBV11-2	TRBJ2-3	TRBD1	CASSRRTGASTDTQYF	TGTGCCAGCAGCAGACGGACAGGGGCAAGCACAGATACGCAGTATTTT
few	TRBV30	TRBJ1-5	TRBD1	CAWSGTENQPQHF	TGTGCCTGGAGCGGGACAGAGAATCAGCCCCAGCATTTT
-	TRBV5-6	TRBJ1-5	-	CASSQDGNNQPQHF	TGTGCCAGCAGCCAGGACGGGAACAATCAGCCCCAGCATTTT
-	TRBV9	TRBJ2-3	-	CASSVSTGLGTDTQYF	TGTGCCAGCAGCGTGTCGACGGGGTTGGGAACAGATACGCAGTATTTT
once	TRBV19	TRBJ1-4	TRBD1	CASSRTGIDEKLFF	TGTGCCAGTAGTAGGACAGGGATAGATGAAAAACTGTTTTTT
-	TRBV19	TRBJ1-4	-	CASSSGSSGEKLFF	TGTGCCAGTAGTAGCGGCTCGAGCGGGGAAAAACTGTTTTTT
-	TRBV11-2	TRBJ2-3	TRBD2	CASSLVSGGGTDTQYF	TGTGCCAGCAGCTTAGTTTCGGGAGGTGGGACAGATACGCAGTATTTT
-	TRBV11-2	TRBJ2-7	TRBD1	CASSLRRTGTEQYF	TGTGCCAGCAGCTTAAGAAGGACAGGGACCGAGCAGTACTTC
-	TRBV30	TRBJ2-1	-	CAWSTLRGRYSYNEQFF	TGTGCCTGGAGTACCCTAAGGGGCCGTTACTCCTACAATGAGCAGTTCTTC
-	TRBV29-1	TRBJ2-7	TRBD2	CSVETGTSDSYEQYF	TGCAGCGTTGAGACCGGGACTAGCGACTCCTACGAGCAGTACTTC
-	TRBV27	TRBJ2-1	TRBD2	CASSLFPLLAGAYNEQFF	TGTGCCAGCAGTTTATTCCCTTTACTAGCGGGAGCATACAATGAGCAGTTCTTC
-	TRBV4-2	TRBJ1-1	TRBD1	CASSQDLGTGGTEAFF	TGTGCCAGCAGCCAAGACTTGGGGACAGGGGGGACTGAAGCTTTCTTT
-	TRBV27	TRBJ2-7	-	CASSLSGGYEQYF	TGTGCCAGCAGTTTATCGGGGGGATACGAGCAGTACTTC
-	TRBV6-1	TRBJ2-5	-	CASSDGGLETQYF	TGTGCCAGCAGTGACGGAGGGTTGGAGACCCAGTACTTC
-	TRBV5-4	TRBJ2-5	TRBD1	CASRRDRGPETQYF	TGTGCCAGCAGACGGGACAGGGGGCCAGAGACCCAGTACTTC
-	TRBV5-1	TRBJ1-2	TRBD1	CASSLETGGSSGYTF	TGCGCCAGCAGCTTGGAGACAGGGGGTTCGTCGGGCTACACCTTC
few	TRBV25-1	TRBJ2-3	TRBD1	CASSGTTGDLDTQYF	TGTGCCAGCAGTGGTACGACAGGGGATTTAGATACGCAGTATTTT
-	TRBV25-1	TRBJ2-1	-	CASSERRGGNSSYNEQFF	TGTGCCAGCAGTGAACGACGCGGAGGGAACAGCTCCTACAATGAGCAGTTCTTC
-	TRBV9	TRBJ1-2	TRBD1	CASSHGTGVNYGYTF	TGTGCCAGCAGCCACGGGACAGGAGTTAACTATGGCTACACCTTC
-	TRBV5-4	TRBJ2-1	TRBD1	CASSQDRWVRNEQFF	TGTGCCAGCAGCCAGGACAGGTGGGTTCGGAATGAGCAGTTCTTC
-	TRBV13	TRBJ2-2	-	CASSPTGTRHTGELFF	TGTGCCAGCAGCCCGACCGGGACACGACACACCGGGGAGCTGTTTTTT